This T cell receptor beta chain was captured in a study of blood T cell repertoires in COVID-19. The wider study: Whether acute or convalescent, the COVID-19 samples came from the United States, Italy and Spain. T cells, B-cell-depleted T cells, or PBMCs supplied cDNA or gDNA.

CDR1 and CDR2 (germline): SGHVS, FNYEAQ. CDR3 length: 13 residues. The ends were cut back, 5 bases at V and 12 bases at J, with 17 bases in the middle. As processed by the authors: For nucleated cells, counts were estimated from reference gene primer amplification. Clones were sequenced by immunoSEQ multiplex PCR, and TCRdb holds only the in-frame ones, with some missing. V, J and clone size reflect that table, while D and trimming were determined from the DNA. The sample comprises 120,000 or so clones, about 85% of which are singletons, and roughly 30% rests with the top ten. The V call is TRBV7-6, the J call TRBJ2-1; tentatively, D is TRBD1 (5 bases). Sequenced material: peripheral blood. This receptor was identified in a woman at least 80 years old with acute or convalescent COVID-19. CDR3 region: CASSPDTFFGQFF. Here the CDR3 DNA reads TGTGCCAGCAGCCCGGACACCTTTTTCGGGCAGTTCTTC.